This TCR beta chain was documented in a study of blood T cell repertoires in COVID-19. Study-level background: The origin of the acute and convalescent COVID-19 samples was the United States, Italy and Spain.

The germline V gene has CDR1 SGHNT and CDR2 YYREEE (reference sequence). Trimming took off 1 base at V and 5 bases at J, with 4 bases between the two ends. This CDR3 is 11 amino acids long. Original methodology: Amplification with reference gene primers provided the estimates of nucleated cell counts. Here immunoSEQ multiplex PCR was the method, and the copy in TCRdb shows in-frame clones only, minus some. The V and J calls and clone size are taken from that table; D and trimming were inferred from the DNA. The sample consists of 250,000 to 300,000 clones, roughly 90% of them appearing once. The chain uses TRBV5-4 and TRBJ2-7; D is uncertain. Sequenced: peripheral blood. The receptor was derived from a woman in her sixties with acute or convalescent COVID-19. The CDR3, as DNA: TGTGCCAGCAGCTTGTTCGACGAGCAGTACTTC. As protein: CASSLFDEQYF.